The clone carrying this T cell receptor beta chain was counted ten times or more. Its antigen is still unknown. J was trimmed by 6 bases and V by 9 bases; bases with no gene match: 8. CDR3 length equals 13 residues. Germline CDR1 and CDR2: MGHDK and SYGVNS. The data were obtained in a study of CD8 T cells in ankylosing spondylitis. Points from the study as a whole: Some of the motif variants had earlier been found in reactive arthritis patients' fluid and blood.

TCRdb re-called the 5' RACE reads with MiXCR, one entry per CDR3 protein. The sample lists roughly 230,000 distinct CDR3 sequences, over 15% occurring once. This TCR was recovered from a male donor with ankylosing spondylitis or in good health (not recorded which). This chain connects TRBV25-1 to TRBJ2-1, with 7 positions matching TRBD2. The sequencing input was blood, either unsorted or a sorted T cell fraction (not recorded which). The CDR3 sequence: CASRNSGTNEQFF. CDR3 nucleotides: TGTGCCAGTAGAAACAGCGGGACCAATGAGCAGTTCTTC.